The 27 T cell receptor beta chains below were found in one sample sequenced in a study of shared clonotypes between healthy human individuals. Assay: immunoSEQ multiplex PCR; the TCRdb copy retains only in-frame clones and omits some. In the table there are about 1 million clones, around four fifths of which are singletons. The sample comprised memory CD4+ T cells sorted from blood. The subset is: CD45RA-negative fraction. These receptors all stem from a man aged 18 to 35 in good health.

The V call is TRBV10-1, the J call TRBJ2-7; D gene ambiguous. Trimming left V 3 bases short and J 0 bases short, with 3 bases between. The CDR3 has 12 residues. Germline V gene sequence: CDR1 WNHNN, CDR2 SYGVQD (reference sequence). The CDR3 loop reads CASSDSSYEQYF. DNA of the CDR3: TGCGCCAGCAGTGACAGCTCCTACGAGCAGTACTTC.

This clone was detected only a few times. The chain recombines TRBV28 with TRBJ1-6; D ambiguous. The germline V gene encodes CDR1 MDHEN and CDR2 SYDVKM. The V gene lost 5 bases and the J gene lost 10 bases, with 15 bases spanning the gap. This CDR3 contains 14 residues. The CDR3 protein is CASSQREAWSPLHF. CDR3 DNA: TGTGCCAGCAGTCAACGGGAGGCTTGGTCACCCCTCCACTTT.

The CDR3 is CASSPRSLNTGELFF. The CDR3 coding sequence is TGTGCCAGCTCACCACGGTCACTGAACACCGGGGAGCTGTTTTTT. The chain recombines TRBV18 with TRBJ2-2; D is unclear. CDR3 length: 15 residues. Germline assignment: CDR1 KGHSH and CDR2 LQKENI. Between the trimmed V and J ends, which lost 1 base and 1 base, there was a span of 7 bases.

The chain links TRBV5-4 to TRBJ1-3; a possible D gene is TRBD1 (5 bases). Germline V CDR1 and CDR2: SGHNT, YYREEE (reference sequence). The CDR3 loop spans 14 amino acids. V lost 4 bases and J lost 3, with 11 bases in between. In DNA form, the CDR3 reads TGTGCCAGCAGCCGGGGGGGAGTTGGAAACACCATATATTTT. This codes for CASSRGGVGNTIYF. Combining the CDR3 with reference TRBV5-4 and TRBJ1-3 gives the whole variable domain ETGVTQSPTHLIKTRGQQVTLRCSSQSGHNTVSWYQQALGQGPQFIFQYYREEENGRGNFPPRFSGLQFPNYSSELNVNALELDDSALYLCASSRGGVGNTIYFGEGSWLTVV.

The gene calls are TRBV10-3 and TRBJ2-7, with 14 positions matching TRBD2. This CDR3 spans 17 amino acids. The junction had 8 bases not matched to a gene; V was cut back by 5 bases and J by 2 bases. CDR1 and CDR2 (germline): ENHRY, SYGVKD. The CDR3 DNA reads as TGTGCCATCAGTTTGACTAGCGGGAGGGCCTTAGCCTACGAGCAGTACTTC. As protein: CAISLTSGRALAYEQYF.

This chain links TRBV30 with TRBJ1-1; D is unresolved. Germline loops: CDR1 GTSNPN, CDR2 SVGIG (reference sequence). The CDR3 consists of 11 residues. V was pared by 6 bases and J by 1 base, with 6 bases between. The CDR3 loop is CACAGNTEAFF. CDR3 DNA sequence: TGTGCCTGTGCGGGGAACACTGAAGCTTTCTTT.

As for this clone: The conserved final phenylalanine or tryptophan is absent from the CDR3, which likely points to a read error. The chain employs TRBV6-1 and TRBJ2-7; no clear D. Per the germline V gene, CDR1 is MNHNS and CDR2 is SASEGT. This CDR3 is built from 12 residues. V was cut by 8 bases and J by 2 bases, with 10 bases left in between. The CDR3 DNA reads TGTGCCAGCCGGCAGAATACCTACGAGCAGTACCTC. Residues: CASRQNTYEQYL.

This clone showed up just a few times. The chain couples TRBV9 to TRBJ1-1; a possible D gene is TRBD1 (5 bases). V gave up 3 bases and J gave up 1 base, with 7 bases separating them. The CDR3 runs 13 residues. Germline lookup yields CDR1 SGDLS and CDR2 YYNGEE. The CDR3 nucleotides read TGTGCCAGCAGCGCGGACACGAACACTGAAGCTTTCTTT. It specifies CASSADTNTEAFF.

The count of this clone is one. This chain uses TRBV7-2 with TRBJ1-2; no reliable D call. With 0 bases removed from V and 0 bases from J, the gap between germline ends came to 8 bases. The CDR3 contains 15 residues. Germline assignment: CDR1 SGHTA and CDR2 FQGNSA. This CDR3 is CASSLAAGSNYGYTF. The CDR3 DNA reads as TGTGCCAGCAGCTTAGCGGCAGGATCTAACTATGGCTACACCTTC.

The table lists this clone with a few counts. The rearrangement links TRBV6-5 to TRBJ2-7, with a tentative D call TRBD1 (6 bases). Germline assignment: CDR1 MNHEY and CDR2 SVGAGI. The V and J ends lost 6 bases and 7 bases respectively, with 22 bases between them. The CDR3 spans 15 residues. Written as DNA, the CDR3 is TGTGCCAGCAGGTACACCTCACAGGGAGCGGTAGAGCAGTACTTC. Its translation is CASRYTSQGAVEQYF.

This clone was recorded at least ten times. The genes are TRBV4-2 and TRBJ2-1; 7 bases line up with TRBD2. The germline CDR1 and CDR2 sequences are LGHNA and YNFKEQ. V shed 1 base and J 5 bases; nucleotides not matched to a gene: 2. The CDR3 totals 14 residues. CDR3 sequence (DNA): TGTGCCAGCAGCCAAGCGGGGGGTGACAATGAGCAGTTCTTC. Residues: CASSQAGGDNEQFF.

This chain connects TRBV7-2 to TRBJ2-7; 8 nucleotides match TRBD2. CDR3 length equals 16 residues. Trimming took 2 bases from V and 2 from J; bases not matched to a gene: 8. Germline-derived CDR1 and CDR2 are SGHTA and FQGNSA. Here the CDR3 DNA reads TGTGCCAGCAGCTTATCTGGCGGGAGGCCGCCCTACGAGCAGTACTTC. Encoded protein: CASSLSGGRPPYEQYF.

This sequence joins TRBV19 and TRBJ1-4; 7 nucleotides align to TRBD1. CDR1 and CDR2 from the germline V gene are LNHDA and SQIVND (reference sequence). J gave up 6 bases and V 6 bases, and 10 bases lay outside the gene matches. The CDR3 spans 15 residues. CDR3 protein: CASSLLDRDDEKLFF. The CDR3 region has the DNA TGTGCCAGTAGCTTACTTGACAGGGACGATGAAAAACTGTTTTTT. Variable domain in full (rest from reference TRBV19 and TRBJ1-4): DGGITQSPKYLFRKEGQNVTLSCEQNLNHDAMYWYRQDPGQGLRLIYYSQIVNDFQKGDIAEGYSVSREKKESFPLTVTSAQKNPTAFYLCASSLLDRDDEKLFFGSGTQLSVL.

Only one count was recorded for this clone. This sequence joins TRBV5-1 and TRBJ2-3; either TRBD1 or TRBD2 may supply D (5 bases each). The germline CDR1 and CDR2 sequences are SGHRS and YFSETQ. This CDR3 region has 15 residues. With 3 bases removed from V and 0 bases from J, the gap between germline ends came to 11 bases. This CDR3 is CASSSDGASTDTQYF. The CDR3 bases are TGCGCCAGCAGCTCTGACGGGGCTAGCACAGATACGCAGTATTTT.

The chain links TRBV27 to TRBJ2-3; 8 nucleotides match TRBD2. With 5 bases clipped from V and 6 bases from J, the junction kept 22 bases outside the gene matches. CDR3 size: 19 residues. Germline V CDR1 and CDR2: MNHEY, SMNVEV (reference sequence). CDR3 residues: CASSPIGPIAGGATDTQYF. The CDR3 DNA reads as TGTGCCAGCAGTCCGATTGGCCCTATTGCCGGGGGGGCAACTGATACGCAGTATTTT.

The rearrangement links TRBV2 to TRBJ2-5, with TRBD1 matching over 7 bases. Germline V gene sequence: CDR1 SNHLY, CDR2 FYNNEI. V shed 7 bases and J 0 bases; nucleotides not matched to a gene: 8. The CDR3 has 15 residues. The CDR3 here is CASTRQGLNQETQYF. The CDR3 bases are TGTGCCAGCACTCGACAGGGATTGAACCAAGAGACCCAGTACTTC.

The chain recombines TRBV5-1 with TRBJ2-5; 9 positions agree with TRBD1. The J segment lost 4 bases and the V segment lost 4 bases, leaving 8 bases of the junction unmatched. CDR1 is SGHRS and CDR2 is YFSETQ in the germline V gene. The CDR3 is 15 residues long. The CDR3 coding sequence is TGCGCCAGCAGCAATAGACAGGGGGAAGGAGAGACCCAGTACTTC. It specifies CASSNRQGEGETQYF.

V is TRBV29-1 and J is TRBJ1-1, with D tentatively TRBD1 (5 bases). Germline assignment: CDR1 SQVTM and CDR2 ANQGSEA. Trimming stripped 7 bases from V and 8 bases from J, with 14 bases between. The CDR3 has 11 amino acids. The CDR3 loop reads CSGDSKGEAFF. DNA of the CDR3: TGCAGCGGGGACTCAAAGGGCGAAGCTTTCTTT.

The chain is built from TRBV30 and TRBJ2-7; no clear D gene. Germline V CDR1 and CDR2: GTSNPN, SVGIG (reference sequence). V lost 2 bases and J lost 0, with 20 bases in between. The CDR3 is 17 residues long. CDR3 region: CAWSSMSTLGISYEQYF. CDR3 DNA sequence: TGTGCCTGGAGTTCTATGTCGACTCTGGGCATCTCCTACGAGCAGTACTTC.

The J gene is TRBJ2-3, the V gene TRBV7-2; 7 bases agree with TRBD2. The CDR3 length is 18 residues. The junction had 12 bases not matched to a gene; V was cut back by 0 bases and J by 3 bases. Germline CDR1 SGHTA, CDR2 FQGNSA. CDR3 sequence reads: CASSLAGGPGRGTDTQYF. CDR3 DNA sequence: TGTGCCAGCAGCTTAGCGGGAGGGCCGGGTCGAGGGACAGATACGCAGTATTTT.

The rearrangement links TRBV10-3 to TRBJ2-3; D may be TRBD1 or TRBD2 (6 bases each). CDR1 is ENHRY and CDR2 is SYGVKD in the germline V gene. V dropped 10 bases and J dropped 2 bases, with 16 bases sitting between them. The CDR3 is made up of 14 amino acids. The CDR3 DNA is TGTGCCACACGGGGGCAGGGGTCCACAGATACGCAGTATTTT. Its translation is CATRGQGSTDTQYF.

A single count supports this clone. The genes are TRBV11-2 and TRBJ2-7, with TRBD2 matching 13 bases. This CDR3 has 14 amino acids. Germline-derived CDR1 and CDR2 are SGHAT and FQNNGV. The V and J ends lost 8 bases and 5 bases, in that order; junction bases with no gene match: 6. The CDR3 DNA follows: TGTGCCAGCCGGGGGACTAGCGGGACCCACGAGCAGTACTTC. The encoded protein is CASRGTSGTHEQYF.

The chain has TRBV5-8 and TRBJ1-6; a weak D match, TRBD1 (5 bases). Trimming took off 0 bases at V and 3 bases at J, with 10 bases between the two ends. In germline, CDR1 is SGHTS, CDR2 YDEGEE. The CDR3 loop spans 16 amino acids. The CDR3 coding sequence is TGTGCCAGCAGCTTGGGGAAGGGGCTCTATAATTCACCCCTCCACTTT. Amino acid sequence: CASSLGKGLYNSPLHF.

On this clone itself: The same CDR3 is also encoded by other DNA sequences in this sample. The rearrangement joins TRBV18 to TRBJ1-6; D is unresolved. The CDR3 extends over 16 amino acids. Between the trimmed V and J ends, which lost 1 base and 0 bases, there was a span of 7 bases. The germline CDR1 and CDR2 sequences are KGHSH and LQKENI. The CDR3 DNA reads TGTGCCAGCTCACCACAGGGCAGCTCCTATAATTCACCCCTCCACTTT. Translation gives CASSPQGSSYNSPLHF.

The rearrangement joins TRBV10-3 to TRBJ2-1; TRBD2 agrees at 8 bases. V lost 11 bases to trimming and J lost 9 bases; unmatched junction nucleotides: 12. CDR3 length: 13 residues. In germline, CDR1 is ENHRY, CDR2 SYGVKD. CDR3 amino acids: CAVRWLAGSEQFF. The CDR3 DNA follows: TGTGCCGTCCGATGGTTAGCGGGGAGTGAGCAGTTCTTC.

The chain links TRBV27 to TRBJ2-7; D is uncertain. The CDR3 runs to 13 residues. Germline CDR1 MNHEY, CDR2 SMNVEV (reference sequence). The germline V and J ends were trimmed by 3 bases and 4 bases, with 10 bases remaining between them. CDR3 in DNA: TGTGCCAGCAGTTTTTCGAGACATTACGAGCAGTACTTC. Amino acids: CASSFSRHYEQYF.

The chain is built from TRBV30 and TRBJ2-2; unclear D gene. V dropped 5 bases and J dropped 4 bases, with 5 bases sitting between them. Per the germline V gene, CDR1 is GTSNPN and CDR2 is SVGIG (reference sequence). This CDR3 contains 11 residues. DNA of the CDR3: TGTGCCTGGGGTCGCACCGGGGAGCTGTTTTTT. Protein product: CAWGRTGELFF. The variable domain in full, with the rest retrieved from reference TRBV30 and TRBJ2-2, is SQTIHQWPATLVQPVGSPLSLECTVEGTSNPNLYWYRQAAGRGLQLLFYSVGIGQISSEVPQNLSASRPQDRQFILSSKKLLLSDSGFYLCAWGRTGELFFGEGSRLTVL.